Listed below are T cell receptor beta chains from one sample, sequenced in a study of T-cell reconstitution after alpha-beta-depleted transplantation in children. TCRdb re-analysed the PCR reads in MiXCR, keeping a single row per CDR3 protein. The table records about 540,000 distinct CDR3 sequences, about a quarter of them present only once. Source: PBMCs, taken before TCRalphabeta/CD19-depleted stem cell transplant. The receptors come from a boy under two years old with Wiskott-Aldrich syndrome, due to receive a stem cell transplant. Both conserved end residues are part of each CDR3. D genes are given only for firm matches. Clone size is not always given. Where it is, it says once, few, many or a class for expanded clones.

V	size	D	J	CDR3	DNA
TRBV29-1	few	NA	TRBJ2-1	CSVRGNPFSYNEQFF	TGCAGCGTTCGGGGGAACCCTTTCTCCTACAATGAGCAGTTCTTC
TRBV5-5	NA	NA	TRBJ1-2	CASSLSGWNYGYTF	TGTGCCAGCAGCTTGTCAGGGTGGAACTATGGCTACACCTTC
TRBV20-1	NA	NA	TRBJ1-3	CSAATRNSGNTIYF	TGCAGTGCGGCAACTCGAAACTCTGGAAACACCATATATTTT
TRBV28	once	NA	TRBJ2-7	CASSPLSREQYF	TGTGCCAGCAGTCCCCTAAGTCGCGAGCAGTACTTC
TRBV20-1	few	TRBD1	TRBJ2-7	CSAQGASSYEQYF	TGCAGTGCTCAGGGGGCGTCCTCCTACGAGCAGTACTTC
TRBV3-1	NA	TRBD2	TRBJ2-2	CASSPTSGRITGELFF	TGTGCCAGCAGCCCCACTAGCGGGAGAATCACCGGGGAGCTGTTTTTT
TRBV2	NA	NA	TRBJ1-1	CASKVQGNTEAFF	TGTGCCAGCAAGGTGCAGGGGAACACTGAAGCTTTCTTT
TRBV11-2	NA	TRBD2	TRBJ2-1	CASSRNLRLAGLKGDEQFF	TGTGCCAGCAGCCGAAATCTTAGACTAGCGGGACTGAAAGGGGATGAGCAGTTCTTC
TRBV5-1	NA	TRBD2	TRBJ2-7	CASSDPGLAPYEQYF	TGCGCCAGCAGCGACCCGGGACTAGCTCCCTACGAGCAGTACTTC
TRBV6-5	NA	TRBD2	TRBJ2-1	CASSYSSPSGSKDEQFF	TGTGCCAGCAGTTACTCGAGTCCTAGCGGGAGTAAGGATGAGCAGTTCTTC
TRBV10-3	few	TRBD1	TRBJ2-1	CAISRDREQFF	TGTGCCATCAGCCGGGACAGGGAGCAGTTCTTC
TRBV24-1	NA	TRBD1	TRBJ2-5	CATSDPGQGGETQYF	TGTGCCACCAGTGACCCGGGACAGGGCGGAGAGACCCAGTACTTC
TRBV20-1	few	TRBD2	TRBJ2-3	CSANRAGVSTDTQYF	TGCAGTGCGAACCGAGCGGGAGTTAGCACAGATACGCAGTATTTT
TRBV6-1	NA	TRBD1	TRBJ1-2	CASSEAPDRADGYTF	TGTGCCAGCAGTGAGGCTCCGGACAGGGCCGATGGCTACACCTTC
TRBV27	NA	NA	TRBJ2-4	CASSPRWILTGDQLAKNIQYF	TGTGCCAGCAGTCCTCGGTGGATACTAACGGGAGACCAACTAGCCAAAAACATTCAGTACTTC
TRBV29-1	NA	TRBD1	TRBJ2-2	CSARDRAGTGELFF	TGCAGCGCCCGGGACAGGGCTGGGACCGGGGAGCTGTTTTTT
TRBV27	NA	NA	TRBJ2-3	CASSPLGRGDTQYF	TGTGCCAGCAGCCCACTAGGGAGGGGGGATACGCAGTATTTT